These 15 T cell receptor beta chains originate from one sample sequenced in a study of cytomegalovirus exposure and HLA in healthy donors. Only in-frame clones appear in the TCRdb table, and some are missing; sequencing was by immunoSEQ multiplex PCR. This sample yields under 150,000 clones, of which 85% to 90% are seen a single time; about 6% belongs to the top ten. The sample consisted of PBMCs. The receptors here all came from a woman aged 18-30 years in good health and CMV-seropositive.

The chain links TRBV7-2 to TRBJ2-7, with 14 nucleotides matching TRBD2. From germline, CDR1 is SGHTA and CDR2 FQGNSA. The CDR3 covers 16 residues. The V and J ends lost 0 bases and 3 bases, in that order; junction bases with no gene match: 1. This chain's CDR3 is CASSLAGLAGGYEQYF. Written as DNA, the CDR3 is TGTGCCAGCAGCTTAGCCGGACTAGCGGGGGGCTACGAGCAGTACTTC. The whole variable domain, filled in from reference TRBV7-2 and TRBJ2-7, reads GAGVSQSPSNKVTEKGKDVELRCDPISGHTALYWYRQSLGQGLEFLIYFQGNSAPDKSGLPSDRFSAERTGGSVSTLTIQRTQQEDSAVYLCASSLAGLAGGYEQYFGPGTRLTVT.

The rearrangement links TRBV27 to TRBJ1-1; D unresolved. The germline gives CDR1 MNHEY, CDR2 SMNVEV (reference sequence). Deletions cut 3 bases from V and 3 bases from J, with 14 bases between. The CDR3 is 15 residues long. CDR3 in amino acids: CASSFRSPRDTEAFF. The CDR3 coding sequence is TGTGCCAGCAGTTTCCGTTCTCCTCGGGACACTGAAGCTTTCTTT.

The chain employs TRBV5-4 and TRBJ1-4; 9 bases align to TRBD1. This CDR3 contains 14 residues. Trimming cost V 4 bases and J 13 bases; bases outside gene matches: 11. Germline V lookup: CDR1 SGHNT, CDR2 YYREEE (reference sequence). The CDR3 region is CASSPGTGTQGLFF. The CDR3 DNA sequence: TGTGCCAGCAGCCCAGGGACAGGGACCCAGGGACTGTTTTTT.

J is TRBJ2-1 and V is TRBV9; tentative D call: TRBD2 (6 bases). Trimming left V 0 bases short and J 2 bases short, with 9 bases between. This CDR3 is built from 15 residues. Germline CDR1 and CDR2: SGDLS and YYNGEE. CDR3 bases: TGTGCCAGCAGCGTAGCGCCGGGAGCCTACAATGAGCAGTTCTTC. Encoded protein: CASSVAPGAYNEQFF.

V gene TRBV18 combines with J gene TRBJ1-2; 7 bases map to TRBD1. This CDR3 region has 16 residues. Germline V gene data show CDR1 as KGHSH and CDR2 as LQKENI. With 3 bases clipped from V and 2 bases from J, the junction kept 9 bases outside the gene matches. The CDR3, as DNA: TGTGCCAGCTCACCGGATTGGGGGACAGTCAACTATGGCTACACCTTC. This codes for CASSPDWGTVNYGYTF.

The rearrangement links TRBV6-4 to TRBJ1-2, with a possible D match to TRBD1 (6 bases). Germline V gene data show CDR1 as MRHNA and CDR2 as SNTAGT. The CDR3 spans 13 residues. Trimming took off 8 bases at V and 7 bases at J, with 17 bases between the two ends. The CDR3 region is CASPETGSRGYTF. The CDR3 DNA reads as TGTGCCAGCCCTGAGACAGGCTCGCGTGGCTACACCTTC.

The gene calls are TRBV19 and TRBJ1-1; possibly TRBD1 for D (6 bases). This CDR3 has 15 amino acids. Trimming cost V 5 bases and J 2 bases, with 15 bases left between them. From germline, CDR1 is LNHDA and CDR2 SQIVND (reference sequence). The CDR3 region has the DNA TGTGCCAGTAGTGCGGTCGACAGGTTAAACACTGAAGCTTTCTTT. Its protein is CASSAVDRLNTEAFF.

The chain combines TRBV9 with TRBJ2-7, with D possibly matching TRBD2 (6 bases). Germline loops: CDR1 SGDLS, CDR2 YYNGEE. The CDR3 is 16 amino acids. Between the trimmed V and J ends, which lost 0 bases and 2 bases, there was a span of 15 bases. The CDR3 bases are TGTGCCAGCAGCGTAGGGCGAGGCGGGGTCACCTACGAGCAGTACTTC. Its translation: CASSVGRGGVTYEQYF.

This clone has a handful of counts. This chain uses TRBV7-9 with TRBJ1-1, with 8 bases identical to TRBD1. Trimming took 5 bases from V and 5 from J; bases not matched to a gene: 10. Looked up from germline, CDR1 is SEHNR and CDR2 is FQNEAQ (reference sequence). This CDR3 is built from 15 residues. CDR3 amino acids: CASSLVQGARTEAFF. In nucleotides, the CDR3 is TGTGCCAGCAGCCTCGTTCAGGGGGCCCGGACTGAAGCTTTCTTT.

CDR3 amino acids: CASSGGTSGRRETQYF. CDR3 nucleotide sequence: TGTGCCAGCAGTGGCGGGACTAGCGGGAGGAGGGAGACCCAGTACTTC. The chain recombines TRBV6-6 with TRBJ2-5; 15 nucleotides agree with TRBD2. CDR1 and CDR2 from the germline V gene are MNHNY and SVGAGI (reference sequence). CDR3 length: 16 residues. V was pared by 5 bases and J by 5 bases, with 6 bases of the junction left unmatched.

This CDR3 reads CASSPELAGGLNTQYF. CDR3 in DNA: TGTGCCAGCAGCCCCGAACTAGCGGGGGGGCTAAATACGCAGTATTTT. V and J are TRBV5-6 and TRBJ2-3; 13 nucleotides match TRBD2. J was trimmed by 7 bases and V by 4 bases; bases with no gene match: 9. The CDR3 sequence is 16 residues long. Germline V gene lookup returns CDR1 SGHDT and CDR2 YYEEEE.

The DNA of the CDR3 is TGTGCCAGCAGTGATACGACAGGGCAAGAAGCTTTCTTT. Protein sequence: CASSDTTGQEAFF. The chain carries TRBV9 and TRBJ1-1; 7 bases are shared with TRBD1. V shed 5 bases, J shed 8 bases, and the junction held 9 bases outside the gene matches. CDR1 is SGDLS and CDR2 is YYNGEE in the germline V gene. This CDR3 comprises 13 residues.

V gene TRBV9 combines with J gene TRBJ2-7; 9 bases line up with TRBD1. After removal of 0 bases from V and 2 bases from J, the junction contained 0 bases not matched to a gene. The CDR3 extends over 14 amino acids. CDR1 and CDR2 from the germline V gene are SGDLS and YYNGEE. The DNA of the CDR3 is TGTGCCAGCAGCGTAGGACAGGGGGCCTACGAGCAGTACTTC. Residues: CASSVGQGAYEQYF.

The V gene is TRBV6-5, the J gene TRBJ1-1; D not certain. The CDR3 sequence is 16 residues long. Trimming cost V 2 bases and J 0 bases, with 13 bases left between them. Germline values: CDR1 MNHEY, CDR2 SVGAGI. CDR3 amino acids: CASSYKVAQMNTEAFF. The DNA of the CDR3 is TGTGCCAGCAGTTACAAGGTGGCACAGATGAACACTGAAGCTTTCTTT.

V gene TRBV5-1 combines with J gene TRBJ2-1; 9 nucleotides line up with TRBD1. The CDR3 is 16 amino acids. Per the germline V gene, CDR1 is SGHRS and CDR2 is YFSETQ. Trimming took 2 bases from V and 6 from J; bases not matched to a gene: 9. CDR3 nucleotide sequence: TGCGCCAGCAGCTTACACGGGACAGGGCCAACCAATGAGCAGTTCTTC. This gives the protein CASSLHGTGPTNEQFF.